Listed here is a single TCR beta chain. The target antigen is unknown. TCRdb re-called the 5' RACE reads and catalogs CDR3 proteins one per entry, DNA excluded. The sample table includes approximately 120,000 distinct CDR3 sequences. These data originate in a study of monozygotic twins with inflammatory bowel disease. CDR3 length: 15 residues. Germline-derived CDR1 and CDR2 are SGHTA and FQGTGA. General study points: In these data, no single strong IBD-associated signal or clonotype received support.

The sample taken for sequencing was blood. The chain couples TRBV7-3 to TRBJ2-2; TCRdb gives TRBD2 as the D gene, but with no DNA this cannot be confirmed. The receptor comes from a human donor with ulcerative colitis or Crohn's disease, or a healthy co-twin of an affected twin (not recorded which). The CDR3 protein is CASSLGTSGPGELFF.